This T cell receptor (beta chain) came from a study of shared clonotypes between healthy human individuals. At the level of the study: Per donor, three plates held CD4 naive cells, three held CD4 memory, two held CD8 naive and one held CD8 memory.

It was CD45RO-negative cells, positively selected for CCR7, that made up naive CD8 cells, with terminally differentiated effector memory CD45RA+ cells excluded. The data were produced by immunoSEQ multiplex PCR, yet TCRdb's version contains in-frame clones alone and is incomplete. Of some 2.1 million clones in the sample, 85% to 95% are singletons; the top ten hold approximately 1.6%. The CDR3 covers 14 residues. Germline-derived CDR1 and CDR2 are PRHDT and FYEKMQ (reference sequence). Trimming took off 3 bases at V and 4 bases at J, with 13 bases between the two ends. This clone came up once. Sequences were obtained from naive CD8+ T cells from PBMCs. V is TRBV13 and J is TRBJ2-7; D possibly matches TRBD1 or TRBD2 (5 bases each). The TCR originated in a young man in good health. Some clones in this sample may be carry-over from other donors' samples. CDR3 sequence: CASSFGTSTYEQYF. The CDR3 coding sequence is TGTGCCAGCAGCTTCGGGACGTCAACTTACGAGCAGTACTTC.